This T cell receptor (beta chain) originates from a study of cytomegalovirus exposure and HLA in healthy donors. This clone has just a few counts. The germline V gene encodes CDR1 LGHNT and CDR2 FRNRAP. The CDR3 contains 13 residues. V dropped 1 base and J dropped 10 bases, with 10 bases sitting between them. Generated by immunoSEQ multiplex PCR, the TCRdb table keeps only in-frame clones and is missing some. The sample includes some 45,000 clones, around 90% of them seen just once. Sequenced: PBMCs. This sequence was found in a man aged 18-30 years in good health and CMV-seronegative. The chain carries TRBV12-5 and TRBJ1-4, with TRBD1 as a possible D gene (5 bases). The CDR3 DNA sequence: TGTGCTAGTGGTTTGGCAGGGAACGGAAAACTGTTTTTT. The encoded protein is CASGLAGNGKLFF.